This entry features one T cell receptor (beta chain) sequence. This entry comes from a study of blood T cell repertoires in COVID-19. Across the study: The United States, Italy and Spain supplied acute and convalescent COVID-19 samples.

Measured with immunoSEQ multiplex PCR; TCRdb has only the in-frame clones, and not every one. The sample carries tens of thousands of clones, 75% to 90% recorded once. The CDR3 loop spans 15 amino acids. Trimming removed 1 base at V and 5 bases at J, with 14 bases between. The V gene's germline CDR1 is LGHDT and CDR2 YNNKEL (reference sequence). The clonotype originates from a man aged 70 or older with active or convalescent COVID-19. The rearrangement uses TRBV3-1 (or the pseudogene TRBV3-2) and TRBJ2-5; a possible D gene is TRBD2 (5 bases). Sequencing input: peripheral blood. DNA for the CDR3: TGTGCCAGCAGCCAAGTAATGGGCAGAGGGGAGACCCAGTACTTC. This gives the protein CASSQVMGRGETQYF.